The 6 T cell receptor beta chains given below trace back to one sample, sequenced in a study of shared clonotypes between healthy human individuals. Here immunoSEQ multiplex PCR was the method, and the copy in TCRdb shows in-frame clones only, minus some. The top ten clones hold almost 0.9% of a sample with over 950,000 clones, around three quarters of them seen once. Specimen: memory CD4+ T cells from PBMCs. Described subset: CD45RA-negative fraction. The receptors were gathered from a man in his late teens or twenties in good health. Some clones in this sample may be carry-over from other donors' samples.

V and J are TRBV30 and TRBJ2-1; D tentatively fits TRBD1 or TRBD2 (5 bases each). Germline values: CDR1 GTSNPN, CDR2 SVGIG (reference sequence). The CDR3 sequence is 15 residues long. Trimming shortened V by 6 bases and J by 6 bases, and 21 bases separated the two germline ends. The CDR3 sequence: CACSGPFTLSNEQFF. DNA for the CDR3: TGTGCCTGTTCGGGACCTTTTACACTTTCCAATGAGCAGTTCTTC.

The rearrangement uses TRBV7-2 and TRBJ2-3, with D possibly being TRBD1 (6 bases). The CDR3 extends over 14 amino acids. The germline V gene encodes CDR1 SGHTA and CDR2 FQGNSA. Between the trimmed V and J ends, which lost 5 bases and 3 bases, there was a span of 12 bases. This chain's CDR3 is CASSPQGRTDTQYF. CDR3 in DNA: TGTGCCAGCAGCCCACAGGGACGGACAGATACGCAGTATTTT.

V usage is TRBV18 and J usage is TRBJ1-1; D unresolved. CDR1 is KGHSH, CDR2 LQKENI, per germline. This CDR3 region has 13 residues. With 6 bases removed from V and 1 base from J, the gap between germline ends came to 9 bases. CDR3 residues: CASSTDTNTEAFF. DNA for the CDR3: TGTGCCAGCTCCACAGATACGAACACTGAAGCTTTCTTT. Full variable domain (missing parts from reference TRBV18 and TRBJ1-1): NAGVMQNPRHLVRRRGQEARLRCSPMKGHSHVYWYRQLPEEGLKFMVYLQKENIIDESGMPKERFSAEFPKEGPSILRIQQVVRGDSAAYFCASSTDTNTEAFFGQGTRLTVV.

The genes are TRBV7-8 and TRBJ2-7; TRBD1 agrees at 8 bases. CDR1 and CDR2 from the germline V gene are SGHVS and FQNEAQ. The CDR3 runs 14 residues. J gave up 5 bases and V 2 bases, and 5 bases lay outside the gene matches. Here the CDR3 reads CASSLYRGNDEQYF. The CDR3 DNA reads TGTGCCAGCAGCTTATACAGGGGGAACGACGAGCAGTACTTC.

This clone was detected only a few times. The genes are TRBV7-6 and TRBJ2-7; TRBD1 agrees at 7 bases. The V and J ends lost 1 base and 2 bases, in that order; junction bases with no gene match: 8. This CDR3 has 16 amino acids. The germline gives CDR1 SGHVS, CDR2 FNYEAQ. The CDR3, as DNA: TGTGCCAGCAGCTTAGACGACCGGACAGGTACCTACGAGCAGTACTTC. This codes for CASSLDDRTGTYEQYF.

The genes are TRBV5-1 and TRBJ2-1, with 7 positions matching TRBD1. CDR1 is SGHRS, CDR2 YFSETQ, per germline. V shed 4 bases, J shed 5 bases, and the junction held 9 bases outside the gene matches. The CDR3 length is 15 residues. CDR3 coding DNA: TGCGCCAGCAGCGCCAGGGGGACCTACCACAATGAGCAGTTCTTC. It is translated as CASSARGTYHNEQFF. Combining the CDR3 with reference TRBV5-1 and TRBJ2-1 gives the whole variable domain KAGVTQTPRYLIKTRGQQVTLSCSPISGHRSVSWYQQTPGQGLQFLFEYFSETQRNKGNFPGRFSGRQFSNSRSEMNVSTLELGDSALYLCASSARGTYHNEQFFGPGTRLTVL.